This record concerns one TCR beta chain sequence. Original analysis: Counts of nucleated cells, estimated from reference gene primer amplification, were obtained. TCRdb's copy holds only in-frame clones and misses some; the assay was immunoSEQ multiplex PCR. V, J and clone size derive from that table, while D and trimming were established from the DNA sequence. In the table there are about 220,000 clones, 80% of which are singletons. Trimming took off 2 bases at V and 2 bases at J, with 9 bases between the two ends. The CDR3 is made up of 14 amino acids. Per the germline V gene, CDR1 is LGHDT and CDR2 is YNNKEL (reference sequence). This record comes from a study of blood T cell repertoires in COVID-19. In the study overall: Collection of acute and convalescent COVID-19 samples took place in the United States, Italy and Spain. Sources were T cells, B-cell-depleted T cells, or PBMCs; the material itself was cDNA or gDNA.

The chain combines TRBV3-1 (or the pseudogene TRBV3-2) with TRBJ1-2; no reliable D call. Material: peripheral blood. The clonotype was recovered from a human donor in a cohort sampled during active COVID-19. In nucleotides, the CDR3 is TGTGCCAGCAGCCAAAGAGATGTAAACTATGGCTACACCTTC. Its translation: CASSQRDVNYGYTF.